The rows below give T cell receptor beta chains drawn from one sample of a study of early T cells in non-severe SARS-CoV-2 infection. TCRdb ran MiXCR on the 5' RACE reads and lists one entry per CDR3 protein. The sample has tens of thousands of distinct CDR3 sequences; approximately 10% are singletons. Sequenced material: whole blood. The receptors were sampled from an adult who was a healthcare worker with PCR-confirmed SARS-CoV-2 infection or an uninfected control (not recorded which). CDR3s include the opening cysteine and the closing phenylalanine or tryptophan. The order of the fields is clone size, V gene, D gene, J gene, CDR3 DNA, CDR3 protein. The D gene is left open where the match is weak. For some rows the clone size is stated as once, few or many, or as a class when expanded; others skip it.

>few|TRBV6-5|-|TRBJ1-6
TGTGCCAGCAGATTAGGGGGGCACGGAAATTCACCCCTCCACTTT
CASRLGGHGNSPLHF
>many|TRBV11-2|TRBD1|TRBJ1-5
TGTGCCAGCAGCACAGGGGCGGCAAGCAATCAGCCCCAGCATTTT
CASSTGAASNQPQHF
>many|TRBV6-2/TRBV6-3|-|TRBJ2-3
TGTGCCAGCCTGCGGGATAGCACAGATACGCAGTATTTT
CASLRDSTDTQYF
>many|TRBV11-3|TRBD2|TRBJ2-1
TGTGCCAGCAGCTTGACTAGCGGTTACAATGAGCAGTTCTTC
CASSLTSGYNEQFF
>many|TRBV4-1|-|TRBJ2-7
TGCGCCAGCAGATATAGGGCGGGATCGGGCGAGCAGTACTTC
CASRYRAGSGEQYF
>few|TRBV7-6|TRBD1|TRBJ2-1
TGTGCCAGCAGCTTAGGTTTGGACAGGGGGCTTCGTAATGAGCAGTTCTTC
CASSLGLDRGLRNEQFF
>many|TRBV12-3/TRBV12-4|-|TRBJ1-4
TGTGCCAGCAGACCGGACAGTGAAAAACTGTTTTTT
CASRPDSEKLFF
>many|TRBV19|TRBD1|TRBJ1-2
TGTGCCAGTAGCCCGGACAGGGGGCCCTATGGCTACACCTTC
CASSPDRGPYGYTF
>few|TRBV20-1|TRBD1|TRBJ2-7
TGCAGCCTAAAGGGGACAGAGGGAGAGCAGTACTTC
CSLKGTEGEQYF
>many|TRBV27|-|TRBJ1-3
TGTGCCAGCAGTGGACAGTCCCTAAACTCTGGAAACACCATATATTTT
CASSGQSLNSGNTIYF
>few|TRBV19|TRBD1|TRBJ1-5
TGTGCCAGTAGTATGAGGAGACAGGGGAATCAGCCCCAGCATTTT
CASSMRRQGNQPQHF
>many|TRBV5-1|-|TRBJ2-6
TGCGCCAGCAGCTTGGGGACGGGGGCTAACTCTGGGGCCAACGTCCTGACTTTC
CASSLGTGANSGANVLTF
>many|TRBV11-2|-|TRBJ2-7
TGTGCCAGCAGCTTAGGGACCGCAGCACGGTTTTACGAGCAGTACTTC
CASSLGTAARFYEQYF
>many|TRBV7-3|TRBD2|TRBJ2-7
TGTGCCAGCAGCTTACATTCTAGCGGGAACTACGAGCAGTACTTC
CASSLHSSGNYEQYF
>many|TRBV7-2|TRBD2|TRBJ2-3
TGTGCCAGCAGCCTCCCCATGGGCGGGAGGTTGGCAGATACGCAGTATTTT
CASSLPMGGRLADTQYF
>many|TRBV12-3/TRBV12-4|-|TRBJ1-2
TGTGCCAGCAGGCCCTCGAGTTGGAATTCCTATGGCTACACCTTC
CASRPSSWNSYGYTF
>many|TRBV29-1|TRBD1|TRBJ2-7
TGCAGCGTTCAGAGACAGGGGAAGTCCGAGCAGTACTTC
CSVQRQGKSEQYF
>many|TRBV3-1|-|TRBJ1-1
TGTGCCAGCAGCCGAATAATGAACACTGAAGCTTTCTTT
CASSRIMNTEAFF
>few|TRBV6-2/TRBV6-3|TRBD1|TRBJ2-1
TGTGCCAGCAGCCCCCGGGGACAGCTCCGCAACAATGAGCAGTTCTTC
CASSPRGQLRNNEQFF
>few|TRBV6-6|TRBD2|TRBJ2-5
TGTGCCAGCAGTTACTTTCTAGCGGGAGGGCCGGAGACCCAGTACTTC
CASSYFLAGGPETQYF
>medium-sized|TRBV19|TRBD2|TRBJ2-1
TGTGCCAGTAGTACTACTAGCGGAGTTTACAATGAGCAGTTCTTC
CASSTTSGVYNEQFF
>-|TRBV5-6|-|TRBJ2-7
TGTGCCAGCAGCCCGATGGGCGTCGAGCAGTACTTC
CASSPMGVEQYF
>few|TRBV5-1|TRBD2|TRBJ2-7
TGCGCCAGCAGCTCGACTAGCGGCTCCTACGAGCAGTACTTC
CASSSTSGSYEQYF
>many|TRBV7-2|TRBD2|TRBJ2-7
TGTGCCAGCAGCTTAAGGCCTAGCGGAACCTACGAGCAGTACTTC
CASSLRPSGTYEQYF
>many|TRBV20-1|TRBD2|TRBJ2-3
TGCAGTGCTTACAGACTAGCGGGAGGCACAGATACGCAGTATTTT
CSAYRLAGGTDTQYF
>few|TRBV20-1|-|TRBJ1-1
TGCAGTGCTAGTGGGGGCACTGAAGCTTTCTTT
CSASGGTEAFF
>many|TRBV3-1|-|TRBJ2-7
TGTGCCAGCAGCCTCCTCCGGGCCGCTGAGCAGTACTTC
CASSLLRAAEQYF
>few|TRBV7-9|-|TRBJ1-1
TGTGCCAGCAGCTTAGCCGGACAAAAGAACACTGAAGCTTTCTTT
CASSLAGQKNTEAFF
>many|TRBV20-1|TRBD2|TRBJ2-7
TGCAGTGCTAGCCCGTCCTCCGCTAGCGGGGGATTACTCTCCTACGAGCAGTACTTC
CSASPSSASGGLLSYEQYF
>many|TRBV5-4|TRBD2|TRBJ2-7
TGTGCCAGCAGCTTCACTAGCGGGAGAACCTACGAGCAGTACTTC
CASSFTSGRTYEQYF
>-|TRBV20-1|TRBD1|TRBJ2-2
TGCAGTGCTGCACAGGGGGATAACACCGGGGAGCTGTTTTTT
CSAAQGDNTGELFF
>-|TRBV3-1|TRBD2|TRBJ2-3
TGTGCCAGCAGCCAAGATGGTCGGACTAGCAGGTTCACAGATACGCAGTATTTT
CASSQDGRTSRFTDTQYF
>few|TRBV10-1|TRBD2|TRBJ2-1
TGCGCCGGCCGATCGGGCCGAGAGCGGGAGTACGCCTACAATGAGCAGTTCTTC
CAGRSGREREYAYNEQFF
>-|TRBV2|TRBD2|TRBJ2-7
TGTGCCAGCAGTTCCTTTAGCGGGAGTGCCTACGAGCAGTACTTC
CASSSFSGSAYEQYF
>many|TRBV20-1|-|TRBJ1-6
TGCAGTGCTAGGAAGCAGGGAGGAAATTCACCCCTCCACTTT
CSARKQGGNSPLHF
>few|TRBV5-1|-|TRBJ1-1
TGCGCCAGCAGCTTCGAGGGGATGAACACTGAAGCTTTCTTT
CASSFEGMNTEAFF
>-|TRBV4-1|TRBD1|TRBJ2-2
TGCGCCAGCAGCCAGTGGGACAGGGGGACCGGGGAGCTGTTTTTT
CASSQWDRGTGELFF
>few|TRBV5-1|TRBD2|TRBJ2-7
TGCGCCAGCAGCTCCCGGACTAGCGGGGGAGACTTCTACGAGCAGTACTTC
CASSSRTSGGDFYEQYF
>-|TRBV18|TRBD1|TRBJ1-1
TGTGCCAGCTCACCTTTACAGGGGTTTGAAGCTTTCTTT
CASSPLQGFEAFF
>-|TRBV2|TRBD1|TRBJ1-5
TGTGCCAGCAGGAGGGACAGAGATCAGCCCCAGCATTTT
CASRRDRDQPQHF
>few|TRBV7-2|-|TRBJ2-2
TGTGCCAGCAGCTTAAGAGGGGCGGCCGGGGAGCTGTTTTTT
CASSLRGAAGELFF
>many|TRBV2|-|TRBJ2-6
TGTGCCAGCAGTGAACCTGGGGCTGGGGCCAACGTCCTGACTTTC
CASSEPGAGANVLTF
>few|TRBV7-9|TRBD1|TRBJ2-7
TGTGCCAGCAGCCCGGGACAGGGGAGATCGTACGAGCAGTACTTC
CASSPGQGRSYEQYF
>many|TRBV4-1|-|TRBJ1-2
TGCGCCAGCAGCCTAGTGGGCGGGTCGGGCTATGGCTACACCTTC
CASSLVGGSGYGYTF
>many|TRBV5-1|-|TRBJ1-6
TGCGCCAGCAGCTTGGTAGGGGATTCTAATTCACCCCTCCACTTT
CASSLVGDSNSPLHF
>many|TRBV2|-|TRBJ2-2
TGTGCCAGCAGTGGAGTGCTGGGAGGTACCGGGGAGCTGTTTTTT
CASSGVLGGTGELFF
>-|TRBV3-1|-|TRBJ2-7
TGTGCCAGCAGCCAAGGCAGCGGTCGCTCCTACGAGCAGTACTTC
CASSQGSGRSYEQYF
>-|TRBV29-1|-|TRBJ1-2
TGCGGCGCCGAAACTGGGGCGGCTTATGGCTACACCTTC
CGAETGAAYGYTF
>few|TRBV19|-|TRBJ2-7
TGTGCCAGTAATAGCGGCGGCTCCTACGAGCAGTACTTC
CASNSGGSYEQYF
>few|TRBV29-1|-|TRBJ1-2
TGCAGCGTTGAAGATCGCGGACAGACGGCTTACTATGGCTACACCTTC
CSVEDRGQTAYYGYTF
>many|TRBV9|-|TRBJ1-2
TGTGCCAGCAGCGTAGGTATCGACCTTAGAGCCTATGGCTACACCTTC
CASSVGIDLRAYGYTF
>many|TRBV29-1|-|TRBJ2-3
TGCAGCGTTGCCCAGAACACAGATACGCAGTATTTT
CSVAQNTDTQYF
>few|TRBV25-1|-|TRBJ1-2
TGTGCCAGCAGTGAATACACCCGGGGTGGCTACACCTTC
CASSEYTRGGYTF
>many|TRBV3-1|-|TRBJ2-5
TGTGCCAGCAGCCAAGATCTTTTCCGACAGACGTACCAAGAGACCCAGTACTTC
CASSQDLFRQTYQETQYF
>few|TRBV4-2|TRBD2|TRBJ2-1
TGTGCCAGCAGCCAAGAGGCTAGCGGGTCCTACAATGAGCAGTTCTTC
CASSQEASGSYNEQFF